This T cell receptor (beta chain) was sequenced during a study of cytomegalovirus exposure and HLA in healthy donors (dated by TCRdb to 2015 to 2018). A note on the overall study: An earlier analysis of several hundred of the donors reported 276 Gb of sequence data and 117 million unique TCR beta sequences obtained from 150 million to 200 million T cells. An early release covering around 630 HLA-typed donors comprised about 310 gigabases of sequencing data and 85 million to 100 million unique TCR sequences. The genetic ancestry cluster associated with self-reported Caucasian donors included 81% of the roughly 410 genotyped donors. The study aimed to test whether cataloging public T cell receptors could reveal signatures of past pathogen exposure. Using immunosequencing, the study profiled T cell repertoires from 640 or so subjects and related those repertoires to cytomegalovirus serostatus. A separate validation cohort of more than 100 different subjects was used in addition to the approximately 610-subject first cohort. The study combined high-throughput TCR immunosequencing, statistical association of individual TCRs with disease status, and machine learning to predict cytomegalovirus infection status. To study patterns of TCR occurrence, a later analysis re-analyzed previously published TCR beta repertoires from more than 550 donors and added high-resolution HLA genotyping. In the later analysis, no new phenotypic data were used to find candidate immune exposures; instead, reliance was placed on TCR beta sequences and their occurrence across donors. In an earlier analysis of 587 of the donors, high-throughput TCR beta sequencing was used to judge whether each TCR beta V gene segment behaved as functional or pseudogenic. Donor age, sex, ethnicity and CMV serostatus were compiled together with the repertoire data. A later genetic analysis took genome-wide SNP genotypes for about 60% of the roughly 670 donors and used that subset as a discovery cohort. Every repertoire in the discovery cohort had been generated on one and the same sequencing platform. Both class I and class II loci were covered by HLA typing, at four-digit resolution. Typing coverage varied by locus: about 629-630 donors for A, B, C, DRB1 and DQB1; roughly 560 for DQA1; around 570 for DPA1; roughly 450 for DPB1. About five DR-DQ haplotypes were handled as single units for association and clustering because linkage in the cohort was strong. Among 350 to 400 genotyped donors of the cohort, an average of approximately 230,000 unique TCR beta nucleotide sequences were sequenced per donor, roughly 20% of them non-productive. General study outcomes and caveats: CMV serostatus was the only immune exposure information available for the cohort. In a later analysis, HLA-associated TCR beta chains showed more clonal expansion and lower generation probabilities than non-associated chains that were equally common. In a later genetic analysis, a missense DCLRE1C variant was associated with V-gene and J-gene trimming of TCR beta chains, and the association was replicated in an independent cohort. A total of about 150 TCR beta chains were listed by the study as associated with cytomegalovirus. In both the original and validation cohorts, the classifier was reported to diagnose cytomegalovirus status with high specificity and sensitivity. The sequencing pipeline was judged likely to have produced a cluster of highly shared sequence variants as a technical artifact. The earlier analysis of 587 of the donors excluded some 15 rarely observed V segments, including chromosome 9 orphons, because counts were too low. When HLA alleles, especially DR and DQ, strongly co-occurred, TCR associations were difficult to assign to individual alleles. Some IMGT-functional V segments, including TRBV6-2 and TRBV6-3, could not be distinguished by the 87-base-pair reads and were therefore excluded. Compared with the 666-donor mean, donors in an Asian-associated ancestry cluster had fewer N-insertions in productive TCRs, according to a later genetic analysis. Because some donors lacked HLA typing at each locus, the association tests relied only on the typed subset. The authors suggested that the approach could potentially be extended to other disease states and immunological phenotypes. At a false discovery rate of 0.05, a later analysis linked 16,951 TCR beta sequences to specific HLA alleles. Most TCR sequences were observed very rarely across donors, whereas some public TCRs were present in many individuals. A later analysis reported that several top co-occurrence clusters appeared linked to parvovirus B19, influenza, CMV and Epstein-Barr virus. Linkage disequilibrium might explain the correlated functional status among segregating V segments, but an unknown experimental factor could not be ruled out. A later analysis found that TCR association rates varied across HLA loci, with DRB1 alleles showing the most associated TCRs and HLA-C alleles the fewest. In an earlier analysis of about 540 of the donors, most TCR beta V segments were observed in productive rearrangements about 87% or about 30% of the time, broadly matching IMGT annotations. According to a later analysis, most CMV-associated TCR beta chains appeared to be HLA-restricted, and the HLA associations seemed to be driven largely by CMV exposure. The cohort was sequenced for TCR beta chains only, and without alpha or paired-chain data the features that could be detected were limited. Presence/absence analyses assumed roughly uniform sequencing depth across donors, an assumption that may not hold. Three of the identified cytomegalovirus-associated TCR beta chains were confirmed in vitro to be specific for cytomegalovirus antigens. A further reported finding was that TCR beta sequences accurately predicted the HLA-A and HLA-B alleles for most subjects in the first cohort.

About this clone itself: There is no known antigen for this receptor. No much larger clone is present one base from it, and per-base qualities are unavailable.

To prepare the library, the immunoSEQ multiplex PCR assay was applied. For the multiplex PCR, a mixture combining 60 forward primers for TCR Vbeta segments and 13 reverse primers for TCR Jbeta segments was used. The CDR3 region of rearranged TCR beta genes was amplified from genomic DNA with a multiplex PCR assay. The amplified TCR beta libraries were sequenced on the Illumina HiSeq System as 87-base-pair reads. In the paper's pipeline: In a later analysis, tens of millions of unique TCR beta chains were counted across the approximately 640 repertoires, and about 9.9 million of these chains were shared by at least two donors. To remove PCR and sequencing errors, raw reads were error-corrected and collapsed into unique sequences using a nearest-neighbor algorithm that merged closely related sequences. CDR3 sequences were aligned to IMGT reference sequences to assign V, D and J gene segments. For a sequence to be retained, a match of at least six nucleotides was required to both a V gene segment and a J gene segment. Rearrangements were called productive when the CDR3 lacked stop codons and stayed in frame with V and J; all others were non-productive. Following IMGT convention, CDR3 was defined as the stretch from the second conserved V-encoded cysteine to the conserved J-encoded phenylalanine. The earlier analysis of roughly 590 of the donors excluded any sequence lacking an unambiguous match to a single V gene segment. In an earlier analysis of some 590 of the donors, a V segment was called functional when productive rearrangements were above 56.7%, and segregating when the standard deviation between donors exceeded 5%. A statistical classification framework was built to diagnose cytomegalovirus status from the catalog of TCR beta chain sequences. V and J gene assignment, in a later analysis, came from comparing TCR nucleotide sequences with IMGT/GENE-DB human TR gene sequences. In a later analysis, CDR3 sequences and most-parsimonious VDJ recombination scenarios were assigned using the TCRdist pipeline. In a later analysis, each TCR beta chain was defined by its CDR3 amino acid sequence together with its V-gene family, and reads lacking a unique V-gene family were excluded. A later analysis removed 550 to 650 highly shared, low-generation-probability nucleotide sequences to deal with suspected cross-contamination and a sequencing artifact. For each public chain, a later analysis derived a clonal expansion index from normalized ranks of inferred template counts within each repertoire. In a later analysis, generation probabilities were computed with a VDJ recombination model fitted to out-of-frame rearrangements, and the resulting probabilities were checked against IGoR. In a later analysis, hypergeometric tests were used to score TCR-TCR, TCR-HLA and TCR-CMV co-occurrence, with a repertoire-size bias correction applied to TCR pairs. In a later analysis, false discovery rates were estimated by permuting HLA or CMV assignments 20 times. In a later analysis, co-occurring TCRs were grouped using DBSCAN, and TCRdist sequence similarity was added for clustering within HLA-allele-positive subsets. Co-occurrence clustering excluded repertoires with fewer than 30,000 or more than 120,000 public chains, plus five with anomalous nucleotide sharing. The clones in this table, taken by TCRdb from immuneACCESS, are in-frame only. Not every clone is retained; where verified, under half of the shortfall comes from an unresolved V gene, and the cause of the rest is unknown. The DNA was the basis for D and trimming; V, J and clone size are from that table. The sample table holds 180,000 or so clones, of which 70% to 80% were seen once. Clones ranked in the top ten supply over 1.1% of the sample.

From its cysteine to its phenylalanine, the CDR3 spans 16 amino acids. The only DNA kept is the CDR3, 48 bases in frame from the first base. In the germline V gene, CDR1 corresponds to SGHDN and CDR2 to FVKESK. Relative to germline, V is 4 bases shorter and J is 3 bases shorter, with 16 bases between their ends. In total, fewer than 750 healthy bone marrow donors made up the cohort. All cohort members were sampled while nominally healthy, although unrecorded immune exposures were likely present. The donor was CMV seronegative and belonged to the group of around 400 seronegative cohort members. Each donor provided a peripheral blood sample, and peripheral blood mononuclear cells were used for TCR beta sequencing. The Qiagen DNeasy Blood Extraction Kit was used to extract genomic DNA from the blood cell samples.

The chain is encoded by TRBV14 joined to TRBJ2-4; the best D guess is TRBD1, with 5 bases matching. The material sequenced was PBMCs. This TCR was recovered from a man aged 18-30 years in good health and CMV-seronegative. The bases are TGTGCCAGCAGCCCCACAGGACGACTTGGCAAAAACATTCAGTACTTC. Its protein reads: CASSPTGRLGKNIQYF.